The T cell receptor beta chain described here comes from a study of cytomegalovirus exposure and HLA in healthy donors. Study findings and constraints: Accurate prediction of HLA-A and HLA-B alleles (for most subjects) was reportedly achieved from TCR beta sequences.

Per the germline V gene, CDR1 is MNHEY and CDR2 is SVGAGI. Deletions cut 5 bases from V and 3 bases from J, with 13 bases between. This CDR3 is 14 amino acids long. Note on this clone: The target antigen is unknown.

The PCR used 60 Vbeta and 13 Jbeta primers. TCRdb keeps only in-frame clones here, not all; method: immunoSEQ multiplex PCR. The table includes 90,000 or so clones, about 81% detected once. The V and J genes are TRBV6-5 and TRBJ1-1; D is unresolved. Sequencing was carried out using PBMCs. The sequence came from a woman in her thirties or forties in good health and CMV-seronegative. The CDR3 reads CASSATSRDTEAFF. In DNA, the CDR3 is TGTGCCAGCAGTGCCACTTCGAGGGACACTGAAGCTTTCTTT.